Presented here are 19 T cell receptor beta chains from one specimen sequenced in a study of cytomegalovirus exposure and HLA in healthy donors. With 60 Vbeta and 13 Jbeta primers, the PCR was carried out. The table came from immunoSEQ multiplex PCR; TCRdb's copy has only in-frame clones and leaves some out. The table shows 95,000 or so clones, with 81% occurring only once. Specimen: PBMCs. The receptors derive from an older woman in good health and CMV-seropositive.

CDR3 nucleotides: TGTGCCAGCAGCTTGGTGTCTAGCGGGAGTGCAGATACGCAGTATTTT. Translation gives CASSLVSSGSADTQYF. The gene calls are TRBV5-5 and TRBJ2-3; TRBD2 matches 10 bases. Germline-derived CDR1 and CDR2 are SGHKS and YYEKEE (reference sequence). This CDR3 has 16 residues. J lost 4 bases, V lost 0 bases, and 5 bases had no gene match.

V usage is TRBV5-8 and J usage is TRBJ2-3; 11 bases match TRBD2. Germline CDR1 is SGHTS and CDR2 is YDEGEE. V shed 5 bases, J shed 3 bases, and the junction held 8 bases outside the gene matches. The CDR3 covers 16 residues. The DNA of the CDR3 is TGTGCCAGCAGACGTAGGACTAGCGGGCGGACAGATACGCAGTATTTT. Translating gives CASRRRTSGRTDTQYF.

The rearrangement uses TRBV29-1 and TRBJ1-1; weak D call: TRBD1 (5 bases). Germline V gene lookup returns CDR1 SQVTM and CDR2 ANQGSEA. V was cut by 5 bases and J by 1 base, with 11 bases left in between. The CDR3 sequence is 13 residues long. DNA for the CDR3: TGCAGCGTTAGTCAGGGTACGAACACTGAAGCTTTCTTT. As protein: CSVSQGTNTEAFF.

The chain carries TRBV6-5 and TRBJ1-5, with a tentative D call TRBD1 (5 bases). V was trimmed by 6 bases and J by 1 base, leaving 13 bases between them. Germline-derived CDR1 and CDR2 are MNHEY and SVGAGI. The CDR3 totals 15 residues. The CDR3 reads CASSPRQWSNQPQHF. In DNA, the CDR3 is TGTGCCAGCAGCCCTAGACAGTGGAGCAATCAGCCCCAGCATTTT.

J is TRBJ1-6 and V is TRBV27; a possible D gene is TRBD1 (6 bases). This CDR3 contains 13 residues. The ends were cut back, 0 bases at V and 11 bases at J, with 8 bases in the middle. Germline values: CDR1 MNHEY, CDR2 SMNVEV (reference sequence). As DNA, the CDR3 is TGTGCCAGCAGTTTATCGGGGGCTACACCCCTCCACTTT. The encoded protein is CASSLSGATPLHF.

This clone was seen only a few times. The chain is built from TRBV19 and TRBJ1-1; TRBD1 is a possible D gene (6 bases). This CDR3 has 14 residues. Germline V gives CDR1 LNHDA, CDR2 SQIVND (reference sequence). V lost 1 base and J 4 bases, leaving 10 bases between the germline ends. CDR3 bases: TGTGCCAGTAGTATAGGGCAGGGGAGCACTGAAGCTTTCTTT. Protein product: CASSIGQGSTEAFF.

This clone was counted once. One end of the junction is discordant with germline, which a read error may explain. CDR3 sequence: CASSPRTSGSYNEQFF. CDR3 coding DNA: TGTGCTAGCAGCCCCCGGACTAGCGGCTCCTACAATGAGCAGTTCTTC. V usage is TRBV7-7 and J usage is TRBJ2-1; 10 positions agree with TRBD2. The CDR3 is 16 residues long. CDR1 SSHAT and CDR2 FNYEAQ come from the germline V gene (reference sequence).

As for this clone: One end of the junction does not line up with germline, which may come from a read error. This chain links TRBV7-7 with TRBJ2-1; 8 nucleotides agree with TRBD2. The CDR3 loop spans 16 amino acids. Germline V gene data show CDR1 as SSHAT and CDR2 as FNYEAQ (reference sequence). The CDR3 nucleotides are TGTGCTAGCAGCTTAGCCTCGAGCGGGAGAGCCAATGAGCAGTTCTTC. It encodes CASSLASSGRANEQFF.

The chain couples TRBV28 to TRBJ2-7; D not resolved. CDR1 MDHEN and CDR2 SYDVKM come from the germline V gene. The CDR3 totals 15 residues. Deletions cut 5 bases from V and 2 bases from J, with 16 bases between. CDR3 sequence: CASSTHGESPYEQYF. The DNA for the CDR3 is TGTGCCAGCAGTACCCACGGAGAGTCCCCCTACGAGCAGTACTTC. Together with reference TRBV28 and TRBJ2-7, the CDR3 gives the full variable domain: DVKVTQSSRYLVKRTGEKVFLECVQDMDHENMFWYRQDPGLGLRLIYFSYDVKMKEKGDIPEGYSVSREKKERFSLILESASTNQTSMYLCASSTHGESPYEQYFGPGTRLTVT.

V gene TRBV9 combines with J gene TRBJ2-3; tentative D call: TRBD2 (6 bases). From germline, CDR1 is SGDLS and CDR2 YYNGEE. The CDR3 runs 15 residues. With 4 bases removed from V and 0 bases from J, the gap between germline ends came to 12 bases. Here the CDR3 reads CASSLDGTSTDTQYF. In DNA form, the CDR3 reads TGTGCCAGCAGCCTCGACGGGACTAGCACAGATACGCAGTATTTT.

The V call is TRBV5-1, the J call TRBJ2-5; TRBD1 matches 9 bases. Germline CDR1 reads SGHRS; CDR2 reads YFSETQ. The junction had 8 bases not matched to a gene; V was cut back by 2 bases and J by 6 bases. The CDR3 sequence is 15 residues long. The CDR3 DNA reads TGCGCCAGCAGCTTAATACAAGGACAGGGGAAGACCCAGTACTTC. Translating it yields CASSLIQGQGKTQYF.

This chain uses TRBV7-9 with TRBJ2-1; 9 nucleotides line up with TRBD1. This CDR3 comprises 17 residues. CDR1 SEHNR and CDR2 FQNEAQ come from the germline V gene (reference sequence). V trimming: 2 bases; J trimming: 4 bases; junction bases outside the gene matches: 9. The CDR3 is CASSLRLTGTGYNEQFF. The CDR3 coding sequence is TGTGCCAGCAGCTTAAGACTAACCGGGACAGGGTACAATGAGCAGTTCTTC.

The genes are TRBV6-6 and TRBJ2-3; D may be TRBD1 (5 bases). The CDR3 runs to 15 residues. V was shortened by 7 bases and J by 4 bases, with 18 bases between the two germline ends. The V gene's germline CDR1 is MNHNY and CDR2 SVGAGI (reference sequence). Written as DNA, the CDR3 is TGTGCCAGCACCAGCCCACAGGTTATCGCAGATACGCAGTATTTT. Its translation: CASTSPQVIADTQYF.

As concerns this clone: An end of the junction differs from the germline gene, which may be a read error. V and J are TRBV7-9 and TRBJ2-2; 11 bases agree with TRBD2. The germline V gene encodes CDR1 SEHNR and CDR2 FQNEAQ (reference sequence). The CDR3 runs 18 residues. CDR3 loop: CSSSLIIIAGGPSGELFF. The CDR3 DNA is TGTTCCAGCAGCTTAATCATAATAGCGGGAGGGCCTTCCGGGGAGCTGTTTTTT.

This chain joins TRBV4-2 and TRBJ2-1; 9 bases agree with TRBD2. The germline CDR1 and CDR2 sequences are LGHNA and YNFKEQ. CDR3 size: 15 residues. Losses at the gene ends were 4 bases for V and 3 bases for J; bases not matched to a gene: 4. The CDR3 spells CASSPRLADYNEQFF. The CDR3 bases are TGTGCCAGCAGCCCCCGACTAGCGGACTACAATGAGCAGTTCTTC.

The V and J genes are TRBV5-1 and TRBJ1-1; D unresolved. Germline V CDR1 and CDR2: SGHRS, YFSETQ. The CDR3 has 16 amino acids. Trimming removed 0 bases at V and 3 bases at J, with 15 bases between. CDR3 sequence reads: CASSLVPKRLDTEAFF. The CDR3 nucleotides are TGCGCCAGCAGCTTGGTCCCCAAGAGACTGGACACTGAAGCTTTCTTT.

This clone was found a few times. The V call is TRBV19, the J call TRBJ2-7; D might be TRBD2 (5 bases). Trimming took off 4 bases at V and 1 base at J, with 8 bases between the two ends. This CDR3 region has 13 residues. Germline CDR1 reads LNHDA; CDR2 reads SQIVND (reference sequence). The CDR3 sequence is CASSSTGSYEQYF. The CDR3 region has the DNA TGTGCCAGTAGTAGTACGGGGTCCTACGAGCAGTACTTC.

This chain's CDR3 is CAWLQSGGVYGYTF. The CDR3 DNA reads as TGTGCCTGGCTTCAATCAGGGGGCGTCTATGGCTACACCTTC. The chain carries TRBV30 and TRBJ1-2; 8 bases align to TRBD1. CDR1 and CDR2 from the germline V gene are GTSNPN and SVGIG (reference sequence). The CDR3 contains 14 residues. Trimming took 5 bases from V and 4 from J; bases not matched to a gene: 9.

This sequence joins TRBV19 and TRBJ2-5; 7 nucleotides align to TRBD1. The J call may be wrong; the DNA end is better matched by TRBJ2-7. The CDR3 extends over 15 amino acids. Germline V CDR1 and CDR2: LNHDA, SQIVND (reference sequence). For the CDR3, the DNA is TGTGCCAGTAGTAATAACAGGGGTTCAGTCTACGAGCAGTACTTC. Amino acid sequence: CASSNNRGSVYEQYF.